What follows are 2 T cell receptor beta chains derived from one specimen sequenced in a study of blood T cell repertoires in COVID-19. Data came from immunoSEQ multiplex PCR; TCRdb stores just in-frame clones and leaves some out. The data show 99,000 or so clones, with roughly 83% seen just once and more than 3% held by the top ten. Sequenced: peripheral blood. The receptor set was obtained from an elderly woman with active or convalescent COVID-19.

The rearrangement links TRBV2 to TRBJ2-3, with a possible D match to TRBD1 (5 bases). This CDR3 has 15 amino acids. Germline V CDR1 and CDR2: SNHLY, FYNNEI. Trimming stripped 2 bases from V and 7 bases from J, with 16 bases between. CDR3 coding DNA: TGTGCCAGCAGTGAACGGCAGGGCACGACAAATACGCAGTATTTT. It yields the protein CASSERQGTTNTQYF.

The chain carries TRBV20-1 and TRBJ2-4; 9 nucleotides match TRBD2. CDR1 and CDR2 from the germline V gene are DFQATT and SNEGSKA (reference sequence). The J segment lost 6 bases and the V segment lost 3 bases, leaving 6 bases of the junction unmatched. The CDR3 extends over 14 amino acids. CDR3 nucleotides: TGCAGTGCTAGTCAAGCGGGAGGCTCAAACATTCAGTACTTC. Its translation is CSASQAGGSNIQYF.